This TCR beta chain was captured by sequencing in a study of blood T cell repertoires in COVID-19. Enrolled during active infection, Seattle patients were then followed longitudinally. In regard to this clone: The same CDR3 arises from other DNA sequences in this sample as well.

Profiling relied on immunoSEQ multiplex PCR, and the TCRdb table lists in-frame clones only, not all of them. The sample shows about 150,000 clones, around 81% of them seen only once. The V and J ends lost 6 bases and 4 bases respectively, with 9 bases between them. Germline assignment: CDR1 DFQATT and CDR2 SNEGSKA (reference sequence). The CDR3 runs to 11 residues. Input material: peripheral blood. The TCR originated in a woman aged 80 or over with COVID-19, enrolled during active disease. The gene calls are TRBV20-1 and TRBJ1-2; D ambiguous. The CDR3 spells CSARGSYGYTF. CDR3 DNA: TGCAGTGCGCGTGGGAGCTATGGCTACACCTTC.